A selection of T cell receptor beta chains follows, all from one sample in a study of technical replicates of blood from several donors. The protocol was immunoSEQ multiplex PCR, while the TCRdb copy is restricted to in-frame clones and leaves out a portion. The sample has tens of thousands of clones, about nine tenths seen once. The sequenced sample was T cells isolated from PBMCs. The receptors stem from a human donor in good health. Each CDR3 is given with its conserved first and last residue. Each record gives: J gene, clone size, D gene, V gene, CDR3 DNA, CDR3 protein. The D gene is left open where the match is weak. Clone size appears in some rows only: once, few, many, or a class for an expanded clone.

TRBJ2-7	once	.	TRBV2	TGTGCCAGTCGGGAGTTGGGCTACGAGCAGTACTTC	CASRELGYEQYF
TRBJ2-7	.	TRBD1	TRBV4-1	TGCGCCAGCAGCCAACGGGACAGGGGCGTCGGCGAGCAGTACTTC	CASSQRDRGVGEQYF
TRBJ2-3	.	TRBD2	TRBV9	TGTGCCAGCAGCACTTCGGGACTAGCGGGAGGAGATACGCAGTATTTT	CASSTSGLAGGDTQYF
TRBJ2-3	.	.	TRBV4-1	TGCGCCAGCAGCCAGCTGTGGAGCTCAGATACGCAGTATTTT	CASSQLWSSDTQYF
TRBJ2-7	.	TRBD2	TRBV7-6	TGTGCCAGCAGCTTAGAGACTAGCCGCGAGCAGTACTTC	CASSLETSREQYF
TRBJ1-2	.	TRBD1	TRBV27	TGTGCCAGCAGTTGGGACAGGTCGTATGGCTACACCTTC	CASSWDRSYGYTF
TRBJ2-2	few	.	TRBV9	TGTGCCAGCAGCGTAACTCCTAGCTCGGAGACCGGGGAGCTGTTTTTT	CASSVTPSSETGELFF
TRBJ1-5	.	.	TRBV7-2	TGTGCCAGCAGCGTACATGACAATCAGCCCCAGCATTTT	CASSVHDNQPQHF
TRBJ1-2	.	.	TRBV5-5	TGTGCCAGCGACCCCTCAGGTGGCTATGGCTACACCTTC	CASDPSGGYGYTF
TRBJ1-5	once	.	TRBV6-1	TGTGCCAGCAGTGAAGTGTGGGGAGCACCCCAGCATTTT	CASSEVWGAPQHF
TRBJ2-5	.	.	TRBV5-4	TGTGCCAGCAGCTCTCAGCGGGACCAAGAGACCCAGTACTTC	CASSSQRDQETQYF
TRBJ1-1	.	.	TRBV28	TGTGCCAGCAGTTATACATGGAACACTGAAGCTTTCTTT	CASSYTWNTEAFF
TRBJ2-2	.	TRBD2	TRBV4-1	TGCGCCAGCAGCCGTCCGGGACTAGCGGGAGGTGGCGGCACCGGGGAGCTGTTTTTT	CASSRPGLAGGGGTGELFF
TRBJ1-5	once	TRBD1	TRBV5-5	TGTGCCAGCAGCTTAGGGACAGGGTATGATCAGCCCCAGCATTTT	CASSLGTGYDQPQHF
TRBJ1-1	.	TRBD1	TRBV14	TGTGCCAGCAGCCAAGCCCAGGGGGCAGTCACTGAAGCTTTCTTT	CASSQAQGAVTEAFF
TRBJ1-5	.	.	TRBV9	TGTGCCAGCAGCGTAGGGAACAGTAATCAGCCCCAGCATTTT	CASSVGNSNQPQHF
TRBJ2-3	.	.	TRBV11-2	TGTGCCAGCAGCTTAGACAGGGTAACAGATACGCAGTATTTT	CASSLDRVTDTQYF
TRBJ1-5	.	.	TRBV4-2	TGTGCCAGCAGCCAAGAGGATACAGGGCGCGCTCAGCCCCAGCATTTT	CASSQEDTGRAQPQHF
TRBJ2-2	.	.	TRBV19	TGTGCCAGTAGTATCAGTCAGGGGCCCGGGGAGCTGTTTTTT	CASSISQGPGELFF
TRBJ1-1	once	.	TRBV10-2	TGCGCCAGCAGTGACAGGCGACACACTGAAGCTTTCTTT	CASSDRRHTEAFF
TRBJ2-1	.	.	TRBV6-5	TGTGCCAGCAGCATAGACACGACAGATATAGATGAGCAGTTCTTC	CASSIDTTDIDEQFF
TRBJ1-4	.	.	TRBV7-8	TGTGCCAGCAGCTTAGAAACAGGGTTTAATGAAAAACTGTTTTTT	CASSLETGFNEKLFF
TRBJ1-2	.	.	TRBV28	TGTGCCAGCAGTTTGGCAAAGAACTATGGCTACACCTTC	CASSLAKNYGYTF
TRBJ1-5	.	TRBD1	TRBV7-6	TGTGCCAGCAGCCGAGACAGGGGCAGTCAGCCCCAGCATTTT	CASSRDRGSQPQHF
TRBJ2-1	.	TRBD1	TRBV5-4	TGTGCCAGCAGCCGCCGGGACAGTTACAATGAGCAGTTCTTC	CASSRRDSYNEQFF